The present TCR beta chain was sequenced within a study of blood T cell repertoires in COVID-19. Across the whole study: In each case, the material was cDNA or gDNA derived from T cells, B-cell-depleted T cells, or PBMCs.

The Seattle patients, enrolled during active infection, were followed longitudinally. Source study methods: Reference gene primer amplification yielded estimated nucleated cell counts. TCRdb keeps only in-frame clones here, not all; method: immunoSEQ multiplex PCR. D and trimming come from the DNA, and the V and J calls and clone size come from that table. The sample shows 130,000 or so clones, more than 75% of them seen only once. V dropped 5 bases and J dropped 2 bases, with 13 bases sitting between them. The CDR3 is 15 residues long. Germline V gene lookup returns CDR1 SGHTA and CDR2 FQGNSA. The chain links TRBV7-2 to TRBJ1-5, with D possibly TRBD1 on 5 matching bases. The sequencing input was peripheral blood. This receptor was taken from a woman between 65 and 79 years old with COVID-19, enrolled during active disease. This CDR3 reads CASSHGGGGNQPQHF. The DNA for the CDR3 is TGTGCCAGCAGCCACGGGGGTGGGGGCAATCAGCCCCAGCATTTT.